A single sample is the source of the 3 T cell receptor beta chains below, sequenced in a study of T-cell reconstitution after alpha-beta-depleted transplantation in children. Unique molecular identifiers were incorporated into the prepared TCRbeta library. MiXCR was run by TCRdb on the PCR reads, yielding one entry per CDR3 protein. The repertoire has about 120,000 distinct CDR3 sequences, 10% of them found once; the top ten carry under 40%. This sample comprised PBMCs, obtained before TCRalphabeta/CD19-depleted stem cell transplant. The source is a boy younger than 10 with acute lymphoblastic leukemia, due to receive a stem cell transplant.

The chain couples TRBV20-1 to TRBJ2-5; the D gene is possibly TRBD2 (5 bases). This CDR3 region has 12 residues. Germline assignment: CDR1 DFQATT and CDR2 SNEGSKA (reference sequence). Trimming removed 5 bases from V and 5 bases from J, with 12 bases in between. The CDR3 reads CSALGTGETQYF. The CDR3 coding sequence is TGCAGTGCTCTGGGCACGGGGGAGACCCAGTACTTC.

At least ten counts were recorded for this clonotype. The V gene is TRBV27, the J gene TRBJ2-1; possibly TRBD2 for D (6 bases). V was shortened by 2 bases and J by 4 bases, with 15 bases between the two germline ends. Germline lookup yields CDR1 MNHEY and CDR2 SMNVEV (reference sequence). The CDR3 is 16 residues long. The CDR3 here is CASSLMWGERYNEQFF. Here the CDR3 DNA reads TGTGCCAGCAGTTTAATGTGGGGGGAACGGTACAATGAGCAGTTCTTC.

This clonotype has more than one count but fewer than ten. The V and J genes are TRBV7-2 and TRBJ2-5; D might be TRBD1 (6 bases). The V end lost 5 bases, the J end lost 0 bases, and 10 bases lay between the germline ends. CDR1 is SGHTA and CDR2 is FQGNSA in the germline V gene. This CDR3 is built from 14 residues. The CDR3 protein is CASSAGTYQETQYF. CDR3 DNA: TGTGCCAGCAGCGCCGGGACATACCAAGAGACCCAGTACTTC.